This TCR beta chain came from a study of blood T cell repertoires in COVID-19. Study-wide background: From T cells, B-cell-depleted T cells, or PBMCs came the material, which was cDNA or gDNA.

The junction had 6 bases not matched to a gene; V was cut back by 5 bases and J by 5 bases. The CDR3 loop spans 15 amino acids. The germline gives CDR1 SGHAT, CDR2 FQNNGV. Original handling: It was from reference gene primer amplification that nucleated cell counts were estimated. The method was immunoSEQ multiplex PCR; TCRdb's version includes in-frame clones alone and lacks a portion of them. V, J and clone size reflect that table, while D and trimming were determined from the DNA. The sample carries about 120,000 clones, 70% to 90% recorded once. The material sequenced was peripheral blood. This TCR came from a human donor in a cohort sampled during active COVID-19. The chain recombines TRBV11-2 with TRBJ2-1; 10 positions agree with TRBD2. The CDR3 loop is CASSPLAGIDNEQFF. The CDR3 DNA reads as TGTGCCAGCAGCCCACTAGCGGGAATTGACAATGAGCAGTTCTTC.